The clone carrying this TCR beta chain was seen a single time. Original data processing: Nucleated cell number was recorded as an estimate derived from reference gene primer amplification. Sequencing used immunoSEQ multiplex PCR; TCRdb keeps in-frame clones, though not all of them. Clone size and V and J calls were adopted from that table, with D and trimming inferred from the DNA. The sample consists of 150,000 to 200,000 clones, about 85% of them appearing once. This record belongs to a study of blood T cell repertoires in COVID-19. Study at large: COVID-19 samples from acute and convalescent phases originated in the United States, Italy and Spain. Sources were T cells, B-cell-depleted T cells, or PBMCs; the material itself was cDNA or gDNA.

Germline loops: CDR1 SGHRS, CDR2 YFSETQ. The CDR3 totals 16 residues. The V and J ends lost 2 bases and 4 bases, in that order; junction bases with no gene match: 9. Sequencing used peripheral blood. The chain employs TRBV5-1 and TRBJ1-1; 9 nucleotides align to TRBD1. The clonotype originates from a human donor with acute or convalescent COVID-19. The donor label of this sample is uncertain. CDR3 in amino acids: CASSLPGTGSGTEAFF. CDR3 coding DNA: TGCGCCAGCAGCTTACCCGGGACAGGGAGCGGCACTGAAGCTTTCTTT. The complete variable domain, with remaining parts taken from reference TRBV5-1 and TRBJ1-1, reads KAGVTQTPRYLIKTRGQQVTLSCSPISGHRSVSWYQQTPGQGLQFLFEYFSETQRNKGNFPGRFSGRQFSNSRSEMNVSTLELGDSALYLCASSLPGTGSGTEAFFGQGTRLTVV.